This record concerns one T cell receptor beta chain sequence. These data originate in a study of blood T cell repertoires in COVID-19. Whole-study context: Acute and convalescent COVID-19 specimens originated in the United States, Italy and Spain. From T cells, B-cell-depleted T cells, or PBMCs came the material, which was cDNA or gDNA.

The CDR3 is made up of 10 amino acids. V was trimmed by 4 bases and J by 8 bases, leaving 4 bases between them. Germline V CDR1 and CDR2: SGHTS, YDEGEE. As originally analysed: By means of reference gene primer amplification, nucleated cell counts were estimated. Clones were read by immunoSEQ multiplex PCR, and TCRdb kept only the in-frame ones, dropping some. The V and J calls and clone size are taken from that table; D and trimming were inferred from the DNA. The repertoire includes over 200,000 clones, more than 75% of them detected once, and around a tenth sits in the top ten. In Seattle, patients joined the study during active infection and were tracked longitudinally.

The TCR originated in a man aged 50-60 years with COVID-19, enrolled during active disease. The material sequenced was peripheral blood. The chain joins TRBV5-8 to TRBJ1-3; the D is unclear. The CDR3 sequence is CASSRYTIYF. As DNA, the CDR3 is TGTGCCAGCAGCCGGTACACCATATATTTT.